This entry describes one T cell receptor beta chain. This record comes from a study of monozygotic twins with inflammatory bowel disease. Per germline, CDR1 MNHEY and CDR2 SMNVEV (reference sequence). The CDR3 is 13 amino acids. Incorporation of UMIs carrying a 6-nucleotide sample barcode was performed by template switching. No DNA is given; TCRdb re-called the 5' RACE reads and lists each CDR3 protein once. The table lists approximately 340,000 distinct CDR3 sequences. The sequence derives from a human donor with ulcerative colitis or Crohn's disease, or a healthy co-twin of an affected twin (not recorded which). V is TRBV27 and J is TRBJ1-2; the D gene TCRdb calls, TRBD1, cannot be checked with no DNA. Sample: blood. CDR3 region: CASSWEQGYGYTF.